This T cell receptor beta chain emerged from a study of blood T cell repertoires in COVID-19. Across the whole study: From the United States, Italy and Spain came samples of acute and convalescent COVID-19. T cells, B-cell-depleted T cells, or PBMCs supplied cDNA or gDNA.

Methods used by the authors: The assay estimated nucleated cells by amplifying reference gene primers. Sequencing was performed with immunoSEQ multiplex PCR; in TCRdb, only in-frame clones are kept and a portion is missing. Clone size and V and J calls were adopted from that table, with D and trimming inferred from the DNA. The table lists 150,000 to 200,000 clones, 80% to 90% of them singletons. This CDR3 contains 19 residues. The V and J ends lost 0 bases and 0 bases respectively, with 18 bases between them. Germline V gene sequence: CDR1 LGHNA, CDR2 YNFKEQ. The sequence came from a woman in her 70s with acute or convalescent COVID-19. The chain uses TRBV4-2 and TRBJ1-5; tentative D call: TRBD1 (6 bases). Sequencing was performed on peripheral blood. The CDR3 loop is CASSQDVAGVAYSNQPQHF. The CDR3, as DNA: TGTGCCAGCAGCCAAGATGTCGCAGGGGTCGCGTATAGCAATCAGCCCCAGCATTTT.